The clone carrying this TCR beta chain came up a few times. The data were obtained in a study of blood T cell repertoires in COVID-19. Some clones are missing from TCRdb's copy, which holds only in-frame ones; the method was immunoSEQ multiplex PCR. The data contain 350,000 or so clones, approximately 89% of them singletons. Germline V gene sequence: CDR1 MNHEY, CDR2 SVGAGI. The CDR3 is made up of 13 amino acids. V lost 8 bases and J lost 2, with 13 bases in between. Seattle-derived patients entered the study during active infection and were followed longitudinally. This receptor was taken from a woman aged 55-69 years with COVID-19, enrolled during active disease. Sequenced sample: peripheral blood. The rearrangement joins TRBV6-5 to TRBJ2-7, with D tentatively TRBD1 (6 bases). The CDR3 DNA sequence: TGTGCCAGCTTCGACAGGCGGGCCTACGAGCAGTACTTC. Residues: CASFDRRAYEQYF.